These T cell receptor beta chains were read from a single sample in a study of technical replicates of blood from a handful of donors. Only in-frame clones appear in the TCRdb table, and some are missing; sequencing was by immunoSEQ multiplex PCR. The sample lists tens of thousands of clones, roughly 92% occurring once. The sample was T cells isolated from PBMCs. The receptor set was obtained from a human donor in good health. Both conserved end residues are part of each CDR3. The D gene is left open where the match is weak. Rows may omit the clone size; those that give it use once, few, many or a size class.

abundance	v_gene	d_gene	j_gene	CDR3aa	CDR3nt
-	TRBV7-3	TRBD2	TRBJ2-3	CASSLRSGGAEDTQYF	TGTGCCAGCAGCTTAAGGAGCGGGGGGGCCGAAGATACGCAGTATTTT
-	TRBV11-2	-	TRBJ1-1	CASSLVPGMNTEAFF	TGTGCCAGCAGCTTGGTTCCAGGGATGAACACTGAAGCTTTCTTT
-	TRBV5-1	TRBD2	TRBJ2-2	CASSQGTSAIAGELFF	TGCGCCAGCAGCCAAGGGACTAGCGCGATAGCCGGGGAGCTGTTTTTT
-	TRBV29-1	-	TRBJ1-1	CSVGEAGLGAEAFF	TGCAGCGTTGGGGAGGCAGGGCTAGGGGCTGAAGCTTTCTTT
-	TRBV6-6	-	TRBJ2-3	CASSYSASTDTQYF	TGTGCCAGCAGTTACTCGGCTAGCACAGATACGCAGTATTTT
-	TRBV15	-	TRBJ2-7	CATSREDGGTSSYEQYF	TGTGCCACCAGCAGAGAGGATGGAGGGACCTCCTCCTACGAGCAGTACTTC
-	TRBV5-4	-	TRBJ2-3	CASSFQGPDTQYF	TGTGCCAGCAGCTTTCAGGGGCCGGATACGCAGTATTTT
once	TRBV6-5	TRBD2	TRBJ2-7	CASSYLAGLATYEQYF	TGTGCCAGCAGTTATTTGGCGGGACTAGCGACCTACGAGCAGTACTTC
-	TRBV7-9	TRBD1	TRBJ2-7	CASSARGQGNAEQYF	TGTGCCAGCAGCGCAAGGGGACAGGGTAACGCCGAGCAGTACTTC
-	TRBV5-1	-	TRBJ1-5	CASSLAGGDQPQHF	TGCGCCAGCAGCTTGGCGGGGGGCGATCAGCCCCAGCATTTT
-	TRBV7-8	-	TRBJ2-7	CASSFGIEQGLRSYEQYF	TGTGCCAGCAGCTTCGGTATCGAACAGGGCCTCCGCTCCTACGAGCAGTACTTC
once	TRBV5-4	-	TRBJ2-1	CASRSDDSYNEQFF	TGTGCCAGCAGATCCGATGACAGCTACAATGAGCAGTTCTTC
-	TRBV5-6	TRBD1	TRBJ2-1	CASSRDRGGEQFF	TGTGCCAGCAGCCGGGACAGGGGTGGTGAGCAGTTCTTC
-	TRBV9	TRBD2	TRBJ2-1	CASSVLLAGPHEQFF	TGTGCCAGCAGCGTTCTGCTAGCGGGACCCCATGAGCAGTTCTTC
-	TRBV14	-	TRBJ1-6	CASSQLSYNSPLHF	TGTGCCAGCAGCCAACTTTCCTATAATTCACCCCTCCACTTT
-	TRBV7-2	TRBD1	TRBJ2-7	CASSLGGTGVYEQYF	TGTGCCAGCAGCTTAGGGGGGACAGGGGTTTACGAGCAGTACTTC
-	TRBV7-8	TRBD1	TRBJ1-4	CASSLQQGLNEKLFF	TGTGCCAGCAGCTTACAACAGGGGCTTAATGAAAAACTGTTTTTT
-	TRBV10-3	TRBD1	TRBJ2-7	CAISGGQGASYEQYF	TGTGCCATCAGTGGTGGACAGGGGGCTTCTTACGAGCAGTACTTC
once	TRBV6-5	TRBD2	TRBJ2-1	CASSLGGDSYNEQFF	TGTGCCAGCAGCCTCGGGGGGGACTCCTACAATGAGCAGTTCTTC
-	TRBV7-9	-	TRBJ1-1	CASSPLGLNTEAFF	TGTGCCAGCAGCCCGCTCGGGTTAAACACTGAAGCTTTCTTT
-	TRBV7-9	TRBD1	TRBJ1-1	CASSLQGANTEAFF	TGTGCCAGCAGCTTACAGGGGGCAAACACTGAAGCTTTCTTT
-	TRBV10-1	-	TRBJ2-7	CASSESMGRMHEQYF	TGCGCCAGCAGTGAGTCTATGGGGCGCATGCACGAGCAGTACTTC
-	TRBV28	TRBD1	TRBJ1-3	CASKGGFGNTIYF	TGTGCCAGCAAAGGGGGCTTCGGAAACACCATATATTTT
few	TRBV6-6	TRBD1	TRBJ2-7	CASNPGTGGYEQYF	TGTGCCAGCAACCCCGGGACAGGGGGCTACGAGCAGTACTTC
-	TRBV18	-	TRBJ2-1	CASSPPGSEQFF	TGTGCCAGCTCACCACCGGGGAGTGAGCAGTTCTTC
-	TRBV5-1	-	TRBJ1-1	CASSFGVREVTEAFF	TGCGCCAGCAGCTTTGGTGTCAGGGAGGTCACTGAAGCTTTCTTT
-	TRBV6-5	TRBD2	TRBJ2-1	CASRPGTSAYNEQFF	TGTGCCAGCAGGCCCGGGACTAGCGCATACAATGAGCAGTTCTTC
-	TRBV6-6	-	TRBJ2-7	CASSYEREVYF	TGTGCCAGCAGTTACGAGAGGGAGGTGTACTTC
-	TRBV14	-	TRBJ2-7	CASSPFTGMGEQYF	TGTGCCAGCAGCCCATTTACGGGGATGGGGGAGCAGTACTTC
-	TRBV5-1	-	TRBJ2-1	CASTPSAGYSYNEQFF	TGCGCCAGCACCCCCTCGGCCGGGTACTCCTACAATGAGCAGTTCTTC
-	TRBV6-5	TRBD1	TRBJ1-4	CASRRRDRDEKLFF	TGTGCCAGCAGACGTCGGGACAGGGATGAAAAACTGTTTTTT
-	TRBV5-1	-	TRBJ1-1	CASSPEGGWVNTEAFF	TGCGCCAGCAGCCCGGAAGGGGGATGGGTGAACACTGAAGCTTTCTTT
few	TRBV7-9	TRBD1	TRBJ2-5	CASSIRQGQETQYF	TGTGCCAGCAGTATAAGACAGGGCCAAGAGACCCAGTACTTC
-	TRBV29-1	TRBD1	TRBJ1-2	CSVPGQILGGYTF	TGCAGCGTTCCGGGACAGATCCTGGGTGGCTACACCTTC
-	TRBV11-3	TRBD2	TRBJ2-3	CASKKAGERTDTQYF	TGTGCCAGCAAAAAAGCGGGGGAACGCACAGATACGCAGTATTTT
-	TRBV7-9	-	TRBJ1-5	CASSLWQGNNQPQHF	TGTGCCAGCAGCTTATGGCAGGGTAACAATCAGCCCCAGCATTTT
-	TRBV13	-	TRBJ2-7	CASSRQAGPSVASYEQYF	TGTGCCAGCAGCCGACAGGCAGGGCCTTCGGTTGCCTCCTACGAGCAGTACTTC
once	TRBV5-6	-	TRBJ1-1	CASKGGKVSEAFF	TGTGCCAGCAAAGGAGGGAAAGTCTCGGAAGCTTTCTTT
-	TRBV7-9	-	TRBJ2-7	CASSPRGRLGLGKEQYF	TGTGCCAGCAGCCCTCGGGGGAGGCTGGGCCTCGGGAAGGAGCAGTACTTC
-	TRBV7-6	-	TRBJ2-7	CASSPGTTSYEQYF	TGTGCCAGCAGCCCAGGGACAACGTCCTACGAGCAGTACTTC
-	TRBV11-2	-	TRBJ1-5	CASSPLAGGTTNQPQHF	TGTGCCAGCAGCCCGCTAGCAGGTGGGACAACTAATCAGCCCCAGCATTTT
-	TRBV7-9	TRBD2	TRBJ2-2	CASSFGGRELFF	TGTGCCAGCAGCTTCGGCGGGAGAGAGCTGTTTTTT
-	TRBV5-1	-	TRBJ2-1	CASSLEGDEQFF	TGCGCCAGCAGCTTGGAAGGGGATGAGCAGTTCTTC
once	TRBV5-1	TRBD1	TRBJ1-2	CASSLVSGTGGSGYTF	TGCGCCAGCAGCTTGGTTTCCGGGACAGGGGGCAGTGGCTACACCTTC
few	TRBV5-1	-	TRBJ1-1	CASGRVGTEAFF	TGCGCCAGCGGCAGGGTCGGCACTGAAGCTTTCTTT
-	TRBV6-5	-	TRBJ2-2	CASSPLTSGRELFF	TGTGCCAGCAGTCCCCTGACTTCAGGGCGGGAGCTGTTTTTT
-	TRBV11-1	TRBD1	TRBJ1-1	CASRQGVNTEAFF	TGTGCCAGCCGACAGGGGGTGAACACTGAAGCTTTCTTT
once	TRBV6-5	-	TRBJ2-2	CASSSLTGELFF	TGTGCCAGCAGTTCCCTAACCGGGGAGCTGTTTTTT
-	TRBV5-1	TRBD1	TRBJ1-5	CASSPRDSVNQPQHF	TGCGCCAGCAGCCCCCGGGACAGCGTCAATCAGCCCCAGCATTTT
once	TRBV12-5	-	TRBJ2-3	CASGATRADTQYF	TGTGCTAGTGGGGCCACCAGGGCAGATACGCAGTATTTT